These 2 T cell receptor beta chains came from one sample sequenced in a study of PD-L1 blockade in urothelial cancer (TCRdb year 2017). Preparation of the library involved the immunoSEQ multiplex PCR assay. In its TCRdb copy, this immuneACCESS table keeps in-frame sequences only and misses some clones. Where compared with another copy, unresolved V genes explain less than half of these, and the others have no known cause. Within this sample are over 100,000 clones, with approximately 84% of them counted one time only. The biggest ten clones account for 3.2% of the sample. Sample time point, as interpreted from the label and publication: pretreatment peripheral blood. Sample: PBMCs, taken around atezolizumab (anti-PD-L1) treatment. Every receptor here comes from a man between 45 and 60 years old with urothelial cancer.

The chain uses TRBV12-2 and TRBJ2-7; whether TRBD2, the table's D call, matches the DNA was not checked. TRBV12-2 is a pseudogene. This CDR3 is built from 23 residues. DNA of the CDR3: TGTGCAAGTCGCTTAGAAAAGCAACCCGGGACTAGCGGGAGGGATCCCCTTACCTACGAGCAGTACTTC. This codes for CASRLEKQPGTSGRDPLTYEQYF.

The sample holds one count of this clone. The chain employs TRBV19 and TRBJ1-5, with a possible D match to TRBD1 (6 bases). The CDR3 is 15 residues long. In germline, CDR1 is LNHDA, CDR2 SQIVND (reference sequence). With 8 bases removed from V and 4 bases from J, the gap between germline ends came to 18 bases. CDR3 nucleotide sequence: TGTGCCAGTCGCTGGCGGGGGGCCAGGAATCAGCCCCAGCATTTT. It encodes CASRWRGARNQPQHF.